Listed below are T cell receptor beta chains from one sample, sequenced in a study of T cell responses to AZD1222 COVID-19 vaccine. Some clones are missing from TCRdb's copy, which holds only in-frame ones; the method was immunoSEQ multiplex PCR. The data contain roughly 140,000 clones, roughly 88% of them singletons. This specimen was peripheral blood, taken on day 0 of MenACWY control vaccination. These receptors came from an adult in good health. The CDR3 runs from the conserved cysteine through the conserved F or W. The order of the fields is V gene, CDR3 protein.

TRBV18 | CASSPGIGSYNEQFF
TRBV2 | CASVGQGARRAFF
TRBV27 | CASSPTVREFTGELFF
TRBV29-1 | CSGGTGVAEAFF
TRBV30 | CAWTTGGYGYTF
TRBV7-3 | CASSSQGVTEAFF
TRBV7-3 | CASSLQGPQSGGQYF
TRBV28 | CASSPHGALGRPFF
TRBV18 | CASSPRPEAGELFF
TRBV10-1 | CASKPTRIGPSFPTNEKLFF
TRBV19 | CASSIGGIGDQETQYF